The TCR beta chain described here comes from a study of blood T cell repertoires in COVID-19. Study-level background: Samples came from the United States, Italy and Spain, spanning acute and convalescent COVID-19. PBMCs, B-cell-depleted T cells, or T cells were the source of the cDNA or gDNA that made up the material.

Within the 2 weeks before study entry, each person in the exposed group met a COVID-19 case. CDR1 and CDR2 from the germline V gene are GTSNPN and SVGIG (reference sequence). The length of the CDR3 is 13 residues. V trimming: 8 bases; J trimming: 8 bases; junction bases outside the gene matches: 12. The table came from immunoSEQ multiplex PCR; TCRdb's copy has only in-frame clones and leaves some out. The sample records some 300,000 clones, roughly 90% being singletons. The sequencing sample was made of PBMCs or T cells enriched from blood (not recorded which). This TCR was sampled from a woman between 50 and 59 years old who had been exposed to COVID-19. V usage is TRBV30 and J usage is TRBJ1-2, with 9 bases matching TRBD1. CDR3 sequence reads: CAHSSGQGNGYTF. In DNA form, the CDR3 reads TGTGCCCATTCTTCGGGACAGGGAAACGGCTACACCTTC.